This TCR beta chain was profiled in a study of blood T cell repertoires in COVID-19. Study background: Donors in the United States, Italy and Spain gave samples during acute or convalescent COVID-19.

This table comes from immunoSEQ multiplex PCR, and its TCRdb copy is limited to in-frame clones, with some not included. The sample contains about 230,000 clones, approximately 85% of which appear only once. The germline V gene encodes CDR1 MGHRA and CDR2 YSYEKL. J gave up 4 bases and V 4 bases, and 2 bases lay outside the gene matches. The CDR3 is made up of 14 amino acids. The source material was peripheral blood. The genes are TRBV4-1 and TRBJ1-5; TRBD1 agrees at 9 bases. This clonotype was obtained from a man aged 45 to 65 with COVID-19, enrolled during active disease. The chain's CDR3 is CASSLGTGNQPQHF. The CDR3 nucleotides are TGCGCCAGCAGCCTTGGGACAGGGAATCAGCCCCAGCATTTT.